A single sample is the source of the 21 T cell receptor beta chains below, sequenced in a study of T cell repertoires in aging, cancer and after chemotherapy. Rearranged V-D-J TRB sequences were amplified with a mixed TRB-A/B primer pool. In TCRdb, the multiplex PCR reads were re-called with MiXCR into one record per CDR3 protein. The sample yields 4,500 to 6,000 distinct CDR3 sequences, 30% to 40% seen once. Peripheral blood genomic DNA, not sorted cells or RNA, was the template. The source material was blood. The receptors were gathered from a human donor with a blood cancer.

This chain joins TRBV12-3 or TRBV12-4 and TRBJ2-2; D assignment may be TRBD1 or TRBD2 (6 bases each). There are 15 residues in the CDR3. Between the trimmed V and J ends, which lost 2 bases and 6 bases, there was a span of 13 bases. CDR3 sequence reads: CASSLTGRSSGELFF. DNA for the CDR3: TGTGCCAGCAGTTTAACAGGGAGGTCTTCCGGGGAGCTGTTTTTT.

CDR3 nucleotides: TGTGCCAGCAGTCCCCAGGGGAGGTATGGCTACACCTTC. This codes for CASSPQGRYGYTF. The chain combines TRBV6-5 with TRBJ1-2; TRBD1 is a possible D gene (6 bases). The CDR3 is made up of 13 amino acids. Germline CDR1 MNHEY, CDR2 SVGAGI. V dropped 5 bases and J dropped 5 bases, with 12 bases sitting between them.

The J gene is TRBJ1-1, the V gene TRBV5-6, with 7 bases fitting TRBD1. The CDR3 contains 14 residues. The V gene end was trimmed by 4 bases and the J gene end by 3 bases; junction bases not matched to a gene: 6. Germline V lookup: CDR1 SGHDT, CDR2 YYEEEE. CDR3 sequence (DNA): TGTGCCAGCAGCCTGGGGGGACAGTACACTGAAGCTTTCTTT. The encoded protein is CASSLGGQYTEAFF.

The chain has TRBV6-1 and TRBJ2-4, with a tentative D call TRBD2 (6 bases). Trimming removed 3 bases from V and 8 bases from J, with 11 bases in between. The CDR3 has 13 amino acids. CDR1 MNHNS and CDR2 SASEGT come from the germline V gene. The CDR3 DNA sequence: TGTGCCAGCAGTGAGTCGGGAGCGCACATTCAGTACTTC. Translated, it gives CASSESGAHIQYF.

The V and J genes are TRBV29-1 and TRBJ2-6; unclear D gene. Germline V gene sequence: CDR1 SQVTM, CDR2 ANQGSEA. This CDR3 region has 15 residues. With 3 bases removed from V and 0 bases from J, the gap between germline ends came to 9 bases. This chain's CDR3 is CSVDLGYSGANVLTF. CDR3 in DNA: TGCAGCGTTGATTTAGGCTACTCTGGGGCCAACGTCCTGACTTTC.

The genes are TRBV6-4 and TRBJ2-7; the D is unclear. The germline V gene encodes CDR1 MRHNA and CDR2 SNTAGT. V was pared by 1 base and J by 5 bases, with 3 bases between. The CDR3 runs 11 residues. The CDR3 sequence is CASSDFHEQYF. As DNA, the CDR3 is TGTGCCAGCAGTGACTTTCACGAGCAGTACTTC.

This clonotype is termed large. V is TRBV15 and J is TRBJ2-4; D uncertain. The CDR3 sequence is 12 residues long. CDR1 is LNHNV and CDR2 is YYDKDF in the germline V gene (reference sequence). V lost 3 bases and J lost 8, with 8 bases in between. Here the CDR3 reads CATSRSPDIQYF. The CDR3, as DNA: TGTGCCACCAGCAGGTCCCCGGACATTCAGTACTTC.

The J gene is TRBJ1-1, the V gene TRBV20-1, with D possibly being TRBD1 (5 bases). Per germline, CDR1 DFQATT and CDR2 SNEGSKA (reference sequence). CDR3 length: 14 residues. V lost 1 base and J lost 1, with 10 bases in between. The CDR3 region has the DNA TGCAGTGCTAGAGCTCAGGGTGGGAACACTGAAGCTTTCTTT. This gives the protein CSARAQGGNTEAFF.

The CDR3, as DNA: TGTGCCAGCAGCCCGGGCTACGAGCAGTACTTC. Residues: CASSPGYEQYF. The chain recombines TRBV7-6 with TRBJ2-7; D is uncertain. CDR1 SGHVS and CDR2 FNYEAQ come from the germline V gene. The V and J ends lost 5 bases and 3 bases respectively, with 5 bases between them. This CDR3 is 11 amino acids long.

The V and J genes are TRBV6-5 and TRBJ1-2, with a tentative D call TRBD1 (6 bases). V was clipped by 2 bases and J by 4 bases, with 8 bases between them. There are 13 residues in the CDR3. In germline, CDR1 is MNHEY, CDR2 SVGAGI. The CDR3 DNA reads TGTGCCAGCAGTTACGGACAGATCTATGGCTACACCTTC. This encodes CASSYGQIYGYTF.

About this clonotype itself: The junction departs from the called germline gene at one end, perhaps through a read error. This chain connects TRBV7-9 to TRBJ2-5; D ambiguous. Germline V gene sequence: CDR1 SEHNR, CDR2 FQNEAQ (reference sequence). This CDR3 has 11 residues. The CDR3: CASSDAQTQYF. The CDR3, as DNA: TGTGCCAGCAGCGACGCGCAGACCCAGTATTTC.

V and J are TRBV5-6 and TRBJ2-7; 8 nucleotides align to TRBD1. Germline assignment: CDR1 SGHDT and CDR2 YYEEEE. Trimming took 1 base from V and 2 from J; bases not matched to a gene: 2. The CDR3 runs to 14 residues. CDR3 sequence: CASSLQGAPYEQYF. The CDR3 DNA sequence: TGTGCCAGCAGCTTGCAGGGGGCACCCTACGAGCAGTACTTC.

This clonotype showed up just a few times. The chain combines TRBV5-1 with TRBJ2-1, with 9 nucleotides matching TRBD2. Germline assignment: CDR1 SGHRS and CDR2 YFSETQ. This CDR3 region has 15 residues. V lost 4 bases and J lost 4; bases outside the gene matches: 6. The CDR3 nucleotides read TGCGCCAGCAGCCTACAGCGGGGGGATTACAATGAGCAGTTCTTC. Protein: CASSLQRGDYNEQFF.

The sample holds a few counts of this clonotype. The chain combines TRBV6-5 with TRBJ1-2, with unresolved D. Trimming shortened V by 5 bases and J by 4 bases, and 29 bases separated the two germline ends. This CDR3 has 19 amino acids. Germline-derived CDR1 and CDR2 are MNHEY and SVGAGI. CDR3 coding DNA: TGTGCCAGCAGTGAAGCGCCCGGGAGCCTCGGACGGCTCGTCTATGGCTACACCTTC. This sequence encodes CASSEAPGSLGRLVYGYTF.

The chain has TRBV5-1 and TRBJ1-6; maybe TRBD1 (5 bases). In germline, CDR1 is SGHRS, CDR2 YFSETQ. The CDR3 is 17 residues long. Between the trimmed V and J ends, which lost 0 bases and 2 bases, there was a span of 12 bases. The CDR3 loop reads CASSLALGGTYNSPLHF. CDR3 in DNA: TGCGCCAGCAGCTTGGCCTTGGGGGGAACCTATAATTCACCCCTCCACTTT.

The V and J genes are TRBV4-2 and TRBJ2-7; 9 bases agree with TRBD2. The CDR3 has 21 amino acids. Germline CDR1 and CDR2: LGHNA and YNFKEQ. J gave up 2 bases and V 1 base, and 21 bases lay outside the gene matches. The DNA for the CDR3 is TGTGCCAGCAGCCAAGGATTACCACACTGGGGGCTAGCGGGGCTCCCCTACGAGCAGTACTTC. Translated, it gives CASSQGLPHWGLAGLPYEQYF.

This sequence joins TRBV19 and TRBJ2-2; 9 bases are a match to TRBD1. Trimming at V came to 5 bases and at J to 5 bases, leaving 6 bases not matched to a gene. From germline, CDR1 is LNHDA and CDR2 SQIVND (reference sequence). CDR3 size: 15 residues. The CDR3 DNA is TGTGCCAGTAGTCTGGACAGGGGCGGAACCGGGGAGCTGTTTTTT. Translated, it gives CASSLDRGGTGELFF.

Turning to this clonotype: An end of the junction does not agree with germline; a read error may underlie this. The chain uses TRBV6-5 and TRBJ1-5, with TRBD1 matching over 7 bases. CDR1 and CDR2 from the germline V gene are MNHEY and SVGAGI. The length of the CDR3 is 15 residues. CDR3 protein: CASSPVGQVNQPQHF. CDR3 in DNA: TGCGCCAGCAGCCCCGTCGGACAGGTCAATCAGCCCCAGCATTTT.

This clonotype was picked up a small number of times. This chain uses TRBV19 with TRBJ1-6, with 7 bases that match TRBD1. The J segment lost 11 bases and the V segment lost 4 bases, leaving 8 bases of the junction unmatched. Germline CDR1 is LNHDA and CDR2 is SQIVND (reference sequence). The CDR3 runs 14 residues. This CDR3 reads CASSTRGQVAPLHF. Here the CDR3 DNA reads TGTGCCAGTAGTACCCGAGGACAGGTGGCACCCCTCCACTTT.

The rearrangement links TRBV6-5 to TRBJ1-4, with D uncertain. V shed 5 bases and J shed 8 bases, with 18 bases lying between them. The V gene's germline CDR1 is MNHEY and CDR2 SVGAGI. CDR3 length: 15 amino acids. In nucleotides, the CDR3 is TGTGCCAGCAGTGAAGCGCTAGGTCTGGAGGAAAAACTGTTTTTT. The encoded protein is CASSEALGLEEKLFF.

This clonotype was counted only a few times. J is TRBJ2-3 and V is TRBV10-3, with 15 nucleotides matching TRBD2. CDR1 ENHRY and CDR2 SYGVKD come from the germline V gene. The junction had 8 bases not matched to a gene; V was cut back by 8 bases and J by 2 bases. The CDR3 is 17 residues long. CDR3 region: CAIRPGTSGGNTDTQYF. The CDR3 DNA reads TGTGCCATCCGTCCGGGGACTAGCGGGGGGAACACAGATACGCAGTATTTT.